These 9 T cell receptor beta chains share one sample of origin, sequenced in a study of early T cells in non-severe SARS-CoV-2 infection. TCRdb itself ran the 5' RACE reads through MiXCR, one entry per CDR3 protein. The sample has about 22,000 distinct CDR3 sequences; approximately 3.8% are singletons. Sample: whole blood. These receptors came from an adult who was a healthcare worker with PCR-confirmed SARS-CoV-2 infection or an uninfected control (not recorded which).

This clonotype was recorded many times. The chain uses TRBV7-8 and TRBJ2-3; possibly TRBD1 for D (6 bases). The CDR3 contains 18 residues. Trimming stripped 1 base from V and 2 bases from J, with 19 bases between. From germline, CDR1 is SGHVS and CDR2 FQNEAQ. The CDR3 region has the DNA TGTGCCAGCAGCTTAGTACCGAAAGGGGGTGATCTCACAGATACGCAGTATTTT. Translating it yields CASSLVPKGGDLTDTQYF. The variable domain in full, with the rest retrieved from reference TRBV7-8 and TRBJ2-3, is GAGVSQSPRYKVAKRGQDVALRCDPISGHVSLFWYQQALGQGPEFLTYFQNEAQLDKSGLPSDRFFAERPEGSVSTLKIQRTQQEDSAVYLCASSLVPKGGDLTDTQYFGPGTRLTVL.

This clonotype appeared many times. The chain employs TRBV28 and TRBJ1-6; perhaps TRBD1 as D (5 bases). The CDR3 length is 19 residues. Germline CDR1 reads MDHEN; CDR2 reads SYDVKM. V dropped 6 bases and J dropped 0 bases, with 21 bases sitting between them. The CDR3 DNA reads as TGTGCCAGCAGCGGGCCCAGAGGCAGGGCCTACTCCTATAATTCACCCCTCCACTTT. The encoded protein is CASSGPRGRAYSYNSPLHF. The full variable domain, its missing parts supplied by reference TRBV28 and TRBJ1-6, is DVKVTQSSRYLVKRTGEKVFLECVQDMDHENMFWYRQDPGLGLRLIYFSYDVKMKEKGDIPEGYSVSREKKERFSLILESASTNQTSMYLCASSGPRGRAYSYNSPLHFGNGTRLTVT.

The sample holds many counts of this clonotype. This chain links TRBV28 with TRBJ1-1; no definite D call. The germline V and J ends were trimmed by 5 bases and 1 base, with 11 bases remaining between them. Germline V lookup: CDR1 MDHEN, CDR2 SYDVKM. CDR3 length: 14 residues. CDR3 bases: TGTGCCAGCAGTCTCCCGGCAGGGAACACTGAAGCTTTCTTT. It codes for CASSLPAGNTEAFF.

This clonotype was counted ten times or more. This chain links TRBV6-5 with TRBJ2-5, with 10 bases aligning to TRBD1. V gave up 6 bases and J gave up 4 bases; unmatched junction bases: 5. CDR3 size: 14 residues. Germline V CDR1 and CDR2: MNHEY, SVGAGI. CDR3: CASRATGGPETQYF. The CDR3 DNA follows: TGTGCCAGCAGGGCGACAGGGGGCCCAGAGACCCAGTACTTC.

By share of the sample, this clonotype is medium-sized. This chain links TRBV14 with TRBJ2-1, with 12 bases aligning to TRBD2. The V segment lost 3 bases and the J segment 8 bases; nucleotides outside the gene matches: 5. The CDR3 length is 15 residues. Germline assignment: CDR1 SGHDN and CDR2 FVKESK. The CDR3 protein is CASSHPGLAGHEQFF. In nucleotides, the CDR3 is TGTGCCAGCAGCCACCCGGGACTAGCGGGCCATGAGCAGTTCTTC. Together with reference TRBV14 and TRBJ2-1, the CDR3 gives the full variable domain: EAGVTQFPSHSVIEKGQTVTLRCDPISGHDNLYWYRRVMGKEIKFLLHFVKESKQDESGMPNNRFLAERTGGTYSTLKVQPAELEDSGVYFCASSHPGLAGHEQFFGPGTRLTVL.

This clonotype was detected ten times or more. The chain has TRBV12-3 or TRBV12-4 and TRBJ2-2, with D perhaps matching TRBD1 (5 bases). CDR3 length: 15 residues. The germline V and J ends were trimmed by 1 base and 3 bases, with 9 bases remaining between them. The CDR3 sequence: CASSLGPGYTGELFF. CDR3 nucleotide sequence: TGTGCCAGCAGTTTAGGGCCAGGGTACACCGGGGAGCTGTTTTTT.

This clonotype was counted many times. The CDR3 reads CASSLLHGGETQYF. Written as DNA, the CDR3 is TGTGCCAGCAGCTTGCTACACGGGGGAGAGACCCAGTACTTC. The chain couples TRBV11-2 to TRBJ2-5; D perhaps matches TRBD2 (6 bases). Germline CDR1 reads SGHAT; CDR2 reads FQNNGV. Trimming took off 3 bases at V and 4 bases at J, with 12 bases between the two ends. The CDR3 is 14 amino acids.

In its sample, this clonotype ranks as medium-sized (0.01 to 0.1%). The junction does not match germline at one end; this may be a read error. The rearrangement links TRBV12-3 or TRBV12-4 to TRBJ1-1; D is unclear. This CDR3 has 11 amino acids. Written as DNA, the CDR3 is TGTGCCAGCAGCTTAGGGACTGAAGCTTTCTTT. Amino acid sequence: CASSLGTEAFF.

This clonotype was seen at least ten times. Here the CDR3 reads CASSYLPGGTDTQYF. In DNA, the CDR3 is TGTGCCAGCAGTTATCTGCCAGGAGGCACAGATACGCAGTATTTT. The chain couples TRBV28 to TRBJ2-3; D gene unclear. The germline V gene has CDR1 MDHEN and CDR2 SYDVKM. Trimming removed 4 bases at V and 1 base at J, with 12 bases between. The CDR3 is made up of 15 amino acids. The variable domain in full, with the rest retrieved from reference TRBV28 and TRBJ2-3, is DVKVTQSSRYLVKRTGEKVFLECVQDMDHENMFWYRQDPGLGLRLIYFSYDVKMKEKGDIPEGYSVSREKKERFSLILESASTNQTSMYLCASSYLPGGTDTQYFGPGTRLTVL.